Described below is a single T cell receptor (beta chain) sequence and its context. The CDR3 extends over 18 amino acids. J lost 4 bases, V lost 5 bases, and 12 bases had no gene match. Looked up from germline, CDR1 is MNHEY and CDR2 is SMNVEV (reference sequence). The data belong to a study of shared clonotypes between healthy human individuals. Cells designated naive CD8 were CD45RO-negative and were positively selected for CCR7, with terminally differentiated effector memory CD45RA+ cells excluded. Nashville, Tennessee was home to all donors, each a Caucasian adult. Across several immunoSEQ plates, the genomic DNA of each subset was split evenly. Profiling relied on immunoSEQ multiplex PCR, and the TCRdb table lists in-frame clones only, not all of them. The sample lists 800,000 or so clones; about 96% were seen once.

This clonotype was sampled from a man aged 25 to 40 in good health. The sequencing sample was made of naive CD8+ T cells sorted from blood. This sequence joins TRBV27 and TRBJ2-7, with 15 nucleotides matching TRBD2. The CDR3 protein is CASSPIGTSGRLGYEQYF. CDR3 nucleotide sequence: TGTGCCAGCAGTCCAATCGGGACTAGCGGGAGGTTAGGATACGAGCAGTACTTC.